This passage covers 17 T cell receptor beta chains from one sample sequenced in a study of regulatory T cells in long-lasting Graves disease. This sample's time point: newly diagnosed GD, antithyroid drugs for less than 3 months. The TCR library was prepared using RNA isolated from PBMCs. With iRepertoire HTBI primers and Arm-PCR of CDR3 regions, TCR beta libraries were built. TCRdb redid the calling of the multiplex PCR reads with MiXCR, one entry per CDR3 protein. This sample has about 610,000 distinct CDR3 sequences, with 15% to 20% found just once. This sample was shared with a second study, whose subject was T cells in Graves' hyperthyroidism and ophthalmopathy.

Sample: peripheral blood mononuclear cells (PBMCs), taken at new diagnosis, from a patient treated with antithyroid drugs. Receptors were obtained from a man younger than 30 with Graves disease.

This clonotype has ten or more counts. The rearrangement uses TRBV6-2 or TRBV6-3 and TRBJ2-3; 11 bases agree with TRBD2. The CDR3 sequence is 18 residues long. V was pared by 5 bases and J by 4 bases, with 14 bases of the junction left unmatched. Germline lookup yields CDR1 MNHEY and CDR2 SVGEGT. CDR3 DNA sequence: TGTGCCAGCAGTCGTGGGACTAGCGGAGGGAATCGTGCAGATACGCAGTATTTT. It codes for CASSRGTSGGNRADTQYF.

The chain carries TRBV7-9 and TRBJ2-1, with 7 bases that match TRBD2. Germline CDR1 reads SEHNR; CDR2 reads FQNEAQ (reference sequence). Losses at the gene ends were 5 bases for V and 8 bases for J; bases not matched to a gene: 24. CDR3 length: 19 amino acids. Written as DNA, the CDR3 is TGTGCCAGCAGCCCTCCAACGACTAGCAGCAATTATTTCGACGATGAGCAGTTCTTC. It codes for CASSPPTTSSNYFDDEQFF.

The chain recombines TRBV4-2 with TRBJ1-6; D not certain. Per the germline V gene, CDR1 is LGHNA and CDR2 is YNFKEQ. Trimming stripped 7 bases from V and 7 bases from J, with 8 bases between. The length of the CDR3 is 12 residues. CDR3 residues: CASKAENSPLHF. DNA of the CDR3: TGTGCCAGCAAGGCAGAAAATTCACCCCTCCACTTT.

The rearrangement links TRBV6-2 or TRBV6-3 to TRBJ1-2; D not resolved. The V end was cut by 4 bases, the J end by 4 bases, with 10 bases between. The length of the CDR3 is 13 residues. CDR1 MNHEY and CDR2 SVGEGT come from the germline V gene. The CDR3, as DNA: TGTGCCAGCAGTTCCTACGACTTCTATGGCTACACCTTC. Protein sequence: CASSSYDFYGYTF.

The V and J genes are TRBV7-9 and TRBJ1-4; D remains unclear. Germline V lookup: CDR1 SEHNR, CDR2 FQNEAQ (reference sequence). The CDR3 length is 15 residues. Trimming pared 5 bases from V and 3 bases from J, leaving 13 bases between. CDR3 bases: TGTGCCAGCAGCCTCCCGTACGGATCTAATGAAAAACTGTTTTTT. It is translated as CASSLPYGSNEKLFF.

CDR3 sequence: CASSFQGVGTYEQYF. The CDR3, as DNA: TGTGCCAGCAGTTTTCAGGGCGTAGGAACCTACGAGCAGTACTTC. The chain joins TRBV28 to TRBJ2-7; weak D call: TRBD1 (5 bases). Germline CDR1 is MDHEN and CDR2 is SYDVKM. Trimming took off 3 bases at V and 2 bases at J, with 14 bases between the two ends. This CDR3 has 15 residues.

This chain links TRBV7-9 with TRBJ2-3; tentatively, D is TRBD2 (6 bases). Germline-derived CDR1 and CDR2 are SEHNR and FQNEAQ (reference sequence). The CDR3 loop spans 15 amino acids. Trimming shortened V by 5 bases and J by 5 bases, and 17 bases separated the two germline ends. CDR3 nucleotides: TGTGCCAGCAGCCCAGTGACGGGAGTCGGAGATACGCAGTATTTT. It encodes CASSPVTGVGDTQYF.

This clonotype showed up just once. A much larger clone is a single base away; this may be a read error. The CDR3 here is CASGSRVGDSTYNEQFF. The CDR3 DNA follows: TGTGCCAGCGGTTCCAGAGTCGGGGATAGTACCTACAATGAGCAGTTCTTC. The chain joins TRBV7-9 to TRBJ2-5; a possible D gene is TRBD2 (5 bases). Matching the DNA end better, TRBJ2-1 makes the J call doubtful. Germline loops: CDR1 SEHNR, CDR2 FQNEAQ (reference sequence). This CDR3 has 17 residues.

This clonotype was seen a handful of times. V gene TRBV4-1 combines with J gene TRBJ2-7; D unresolved. Germline values: CDR1 MGHRA, CDR2 YSYEKL. V was cut by 0 bases and J by 4 bases, with 7 bases left in between. The CDR3 has 13 residues. For the CDR3, the DNA is TGCGCCAGCAGCCAAGAAGGACCTTACGAGCAGTACTTC. It encodes CASSQEGPYEQYF.

This clonotype was seen many times. CDR3 loop: CASLGGTRGRVYEQYF. The CDR3 DNA follows: TGTGCCAGTCTCGGGGGTACCCGCGGGAGAGTATACGAGCAGTACTTC. This chain uses TRBV28 with TRBJ2-7; 7 nucleotides match TRBD2. CDR3 length: 16 amino acids. Germline CDR1 is MDHEN and CDR2 is SYDVKM. Trimming at V came to 9 bases and at J to 4 bases, leaving 18 bases not matched to a gene. Filled out from reference TRBV28 and TRBJ2-7, the complete variable domain reads DVKVTQSSRYLVKRTGEKVFLECVQDMDHENMFWYRQDPGLGLRLIYFSYDVKMKEKGDIPEGYSVSREKKERFSLILESASTNQTSMYLCASLGGTRGRVYEQYFGPGTRLTVT.

This chain connects TRBV19 to TRBJ2-2, with 11 positions matching TRBD2. Germline-derived CDR1 and CDR2 are LNHDA and SQIVND (reference sequence). The CDR3 extends over 16 amino acids. Losses at the gene ends were 9 bases for V and 1 base for J; bases not matched to a gene: 7. CDR3: CASLSSGRGNTGELFF. For the CDR3, the DNA is TGTGCCAGCCTAAGTAGCGGGAGGGGGAACACCGGGGAGCTGTTTTTT.

The J gene is TRBJ2-5, the V gene TRBV28; D is possibly TRBD2 (5 bases). CDR3 size: 15 residues. The ends were cut back, 7 bases at V and 1 base at J, with 16 bases in the middle. The V gene's germline CDR1 is MDHEN and CDR2 SYDVKM. CDR3 region: CASTPLRLLQETQYF. The CDR3 DNA follows: TGTGCCAGCACCCCTCTCAGACTACTCCAAGAGACCCAGTACTTC.

This clonotype is medium-sized. This sequence joins TRBV7-2 and TRBJ2-7; D unclear. The germline gives CDR1 SGHTA, CDR2 FQGNSA. V was trimmed by 2 bases and J by 4 bases, leaving 15 bases between them. CDR3 length equals 15 residues. Written as DNA, the CDR3 is TGTGCCAGCAGCTTAAATCTTTATCCGGGTTACGAGCAGTACTTC. Translation: CASSLNLYPGYEQYF.

This clonotype has a handful of counts. A read error may explain this, as a much larger clone is one base away. The rearrangement joins TRBV28 to TRBJ1-1; possible D gene TRBD1, 5 bases. Germline V CDR1 and CDR2: MDHEN, SYDVKM. The CDR3 sequence is 14 residues long. The CDR3 reads CASSLAKGNTEASF. The CDR3 nucleotides are TGTGCCAGCAGTTTGGCCAAGGGGAACACTGAAGCTTCCTTT.

This clonotype was counted many times. The chain is built from TRBV2 and TRBJ1-4; D unclear. Trimming took 8 bases from V and 5 from J, leaving 9 bases between them. CDR1 and CDR2 (germline): SNHLY, FYNNEI. The CDR3 loop spans 12 amino acids. DNA of the CDR3: TGTGCCAGCGCTTTGAGAAATGAAAAACTGTTTTTT. It is translated as CASALRNEKLFF.

This chain joins TRBV6-2 or TRBV6-3 and TRBJ1-5; D not resolved. V lost 5 bases and J lost 2, with 13 bases in between. The CDR3 loop spans 15 amino acids. Germline V gives CDR1 MNHEY, CDR2 SVGEGT. For the CDR3, the DNA is TGTGCCAGCAGTGAACAGAACAGAGGCAATCAGCCCCAGCATTTT. This encodes CASSEQNRGNQPQHF.

This clonotype was found many times. The genes are TRBV12-3 or TRBV12-4 and TRBJ2-7, with 7 bases aligning to TRBD1. Trimming cost V 7 bases and J 3 bases; bases outside gene matches: 6. This CDR3 has 13 amino acids. CDR3 sequence: CASTPTGDYEQYF. The DNA for the CDR3 is TGTGCCAGCACCCCAACAGGGGACTACGAGCAGTACTTC.